Here is one T cell receptor beta chain with its context. The sample comes from a study of blood T cell repertoires in COVID-19. The CDR3 has 14 residues. V shed 7 bases and J 5 bases; nucleotides not matched to a gene: 10. In germline, CDR1 is SGHAT, CDR2 FQNNGV. Methods used by the authors: By means of reference gene primer amplification, nucleated cell counts were estimated. The method was immunoSEQ multiplex PCR; TCRdb's version includes in-frame clones alone and lacks a portion of them. The V and J calls and the clone size are those of that table, but D and trimming were determined from the DNA. Of around 300,000 clones in the sample, about 85% were seen once.

The TCR was taken from a man aged 18 to 35 with active or convalescent COVID-19. The V gene is TRBV11-2, the J gene TRBJ1-2; 7 bases map to TRBD1. Specimen: peripheral blood. The CDR3 sequence: CASNRDSDEYGYTF. The CDR3 DNA is TGTGCCAGCAACCGGGACAGCGACGAGTATGGCTACACCTTC. Complete variable domain (other parts from reference TRBV11-2 and TRBJ1-2): EAGVAQSPRYKIIEKRQSVAFWCNPISGHATLYWYQQILGQGPKLLIQFQNNGVVDDSQLPKDRFSAERLKGVDSTLKIQPAKLEDSAVYLCASNRDSDEYGYTFGSGTRLTVV.